A selection of T cell receptor beta chains follows, all from one sample in a study of memory CD4+ T cells and cytomegalovirus serostatus. The repertoire was sequenced with immunoSEQ multiplex PCR; TCRdb's copy has only in-frame clones and lacks some. The sample lists about 46,000 clones, about three quarters occurring once. Sequencing was carried out using memory CD4+ T cells from blood. Receptors were obtained from an adult in good health and CMV-seronegative. CDR3s include the opening cysteine and the closing phenylalanine or tryptophan. D genes are given only for firm matches. The size field is filled for only some rows; it gives once, few, many or a size class.

length	D	V	J	size	CDR3	DNA
12	.	TRBV7-2	TRBJ1-6	.	CASSLDSSPLHF	TGTGCCAGCAGCTTAGACAGTTCACCCCTCCACTTT
14	.	TRBV12-5	TRBJ1-2	.	CASGNTPTQDGYTF	TGTGCTAGTGGCAACACACCGACCCAGGATGGCTACACCTTC
14	TRBD1	TRBV6-1	TRBJ2-7	once	CASNSAGGPYEQYF	TGTGCCAGCAATAGTGCAGGGGGACCCTACGAGCAGTACTTC
15	TRBD1	TRBV7-2	TRBJ1-2	.	CASSLGRTGGVDYTF	TGTGCCAGCAGCTTAGGCAGGACAGGGGGGGTGGACTACACCTTC
14	TRBD1	TRBV5-1	TRBJ2-7	.	CASSAQGVSGEQYF	TGCGCCAGCAGCGCACAGGGGGTGTCGGGCGAGCAGTACTTC
14	.	TRBV5-1	TRBJ1-6	.	CASSVNVNNSPLHF	TGCGCCAGCAGCGTGAATGTTAATAATTCACCCCTCCACTTT
17	.	TRBV7-5	TRBJ1-6	few	CARSSATGSSYNSPLHF	TGTGCCAGAAGCTCAGCCACAGGGAGCTCCTATAATTCACCCCTCCACTTT
17	TRBD1	TRBV2	TRBJ2-6	.	CASSGGTGGTGANVLTF	TGTGCCAGCAGTGGCGGGACAGGGGGCACTGGGGCCAACGTCCTGACTTTC
15	TRBD2	TRBV5-1	TRBJ2-5	.	CASSLEASGGETQYF	TGCGCCAGCAGCTTGGAAGCCAGCGGGGGCGAGACCCAGTACTTC
14	TRBD2	TRBV29-1	TRBJ2-3	.	CSVGPGGSTDTQYF	TGCAGCGTAGGACCGGGGGGGAGCACAGATACGCAGTATTTT
16	.	TRBV28	TRBJ1-2	.	CASSLSQPGGAAGYTF	TGTGCCAGCAGTTTATCTCAACCGGGGGGAGCGGCAGGCTACACCTTC
15	TRBD2	TRBV5-1	TRBJ2-5	.	CASSLAGTNDETQYF	TGCGCCAGCAGCTTGGCCGGGACTAACGACGAGACCCAGTACTTC
14	.	TRBV7-2	TRBJ1-1	few	CASSLGPATAEAFF	TGTGCCAGCAGCTTAGGCCCAGCAACCGCTGAAGCTTTCTTT
15	TRBD2	TRBV7-9	TRBJ2-1	.	CASSRRTSGDGKEFF	TGTGCCAGCAGCCGGAGGACTAGCGGGGACGGCAAGGAGTTCTTC
14	TRBD2	TRBV6-1	TRBJ2-5	.	CASSGGQRGETQYF	TGTGCCAGCAGTGGAGGACAGCGGGGGGAGACCCAGTACTTC
14	.	TRBV19	TRBJ2-4	.	CASSMDGSKNIQYF	TGTGCCAGTAGTATGGACGGATCCAAAAACATTCAGTACTTC
15	.	TRBV9	TRBJ2-3	.	CASSVRGFNTDTQYF	TGTGCCAGCAGCGTGCGCGGATTTAACACAGATACGCAGTATTTT
19	TRBD1	TRBV5-1	TRBJ1-2	.	CASSLVPDRGPKKDYGYTF	TGCGCCAGCAGCTTGGTACCGGACAGGGGGCCGAAGAAGGACTATGGCTACACCTTC
14	TRBD1	TRBV7-8	TRBJ1-2	.	CASSDRAKDYGYTF	TGTGCCAGCAGTGACAGGGCGAAAGACTATGGCTACACCTTC
13	.	TRBV2	TRBJ1-1	.	CASSELPNTEAFF	TGTGCCAGCAGTGAACTGCCGAACACTGAAGCTTTCTTT
16	.	TRBV4-3	TRBJ2-1	.	CASSQEWRAGHNEQFF	TGCGCCAGCAGCCAAGAGTGGCGCGCAGGGCACAATGAGCAGTTCTTC
19	TRBD1	TRBV10-1	TRBJ1-6	once	CASGPGTGCGPYYNSPLHF	TGCGCCAGCGGGCCTGGGACAGGGTGCGGACCCTACTATAATTCACCCCTCCACTTT
15	.	TRBV7-2	TRBJ1-6	.	CASSLSSSFNSPLHF	TGTGCCAGCAGCTTATCTTCCAGTTTCAATTCACCCCTCCACTTT
13	.	TRBV5-1	TRBJ2-7	.	CASSLEGAYEQYF	TGCGCCAGCAGCTTGGAAGGGGCCTACGAGCAGTACTTC
15	TRBD1	TRBV5-6	TRBJ2-2	once	CASSFRDRKTGELFF	TGTGCCAGCAGCTTCCGGGACAGAAAAACCGGGGAGCTGTTTTTT
15	.	TRBV5-6	TRBJ2-1	.	CASSLNGGPYNEQFF	TGTGCCAGCAGCTTGAACGGGGGGCCCTACAATGAGCAGTTCTTC
16	.	TRBV5-6	TRBJ2-1	.	CASASEIVGQQGEQFF	TGTGCCAGCGCCTCCGAAATTGTGGGGCAACAGGGCGAGCAGTTCTTC
13	.	TRBV11-1	TRBJ2-5	.	CASSLERTETQYF	TGTGCCAGCAGCTTAGAAAGGACGGAGACCCAGTACTTC
14	TRBD2	TRBV30	TRBJ2-3	.	CAWRLAGGPDTQYF	TGTGCCTGGAGACTAGCGGGGGGCCCAGATACGCAGTATTTT
17	TRBD2	TRBV25-1	TRBJ2-3	few	CASSEGTSGGARDTQYF	TGTGCCAGCAGTGAAGGGACTAGCGGGGGGGCCAGAGATACGCAGTATTTT
15	TRBD1	TRBV6-5	TRBJ2-4	.	CASRPDRGLKNIQYF	TGTGCCAGCAGACCGGACAGGGGGCTTAAAAACATTCAGTACTTC
14	.	TRBV19	TRBJ2-6	.	CASSISAGANVLTF	TGTGCCAGTAGTATTTCTGCTGGGGCCAACGTCCTGACTTTC
14	.	TRBV7-6	TRBJ2-7	.	CASSTNRDPYEQYF	TGTGCCAGCAGCACTAACAGGGACCCCTACGAGCAGTACTTC
17	TRBD2	TRBV7-9	TRBJ2-3	.	CASSLLPSGGSTDTQYF	TGTGCCAGCAGCTTACTGCCAAGCGGGGGGTCCACAGATACGCAGTATTTT
15	.	TRBV5-1	TRBJ1-2	.	CASSLDRGPLYGYTF	TGCGCCAGCAGCTTGGATAGGGGCCCCCTCTATGGCTACACCTTC
14	TRBD1	TRBV18	TRBJ2-1	.	CASSPSGQGAEQFF	TGTGCCAGCTCACCAAGCGGACAGGGGGCTGAGCAGTTCTTC
16	TRBD1	TRBV30	TRBJ1-1	.	CAWSQGAAGGNTEAFF	TGTGCCTGGTCACAGGGGGCCGCAGGGGGGAACACTGAAGCTTTCTTT
12	.	TRBV6-1	TRBJ1-1	.	CASSRSNTEAFF	TGTGCCAGCAGTCGCTCGAACACTGAAGCTTTCTTT
14	.	TRBV5-1	TRBJ1-2	.	CASSLDRSGGGYTF	TGCGCCAGCAGCTTGGATAGGTCTGGCGGTGGCTACACCTTC
14	.	TRBV15	TRBJ1-2	.	CATSRDRSGDGYTF	TGTGCCACCAGCAGAGATAGGTCGGGGGACGGCTACACCTTC
16	TRBD1	TRBV30	TRBJ1-4	.	CAWSPPPRGANEKLFF	TGTGCCTGGAGTCCGCCCCCCAGGGGGGCTAATGAAAAACTGTTTTTT
17	TRBD1	TRBV6-1	TRBJ1-1	.	CASSEIFTGAENTEAFF	TGTGCCAGCAGTGAAATTTTTACAGGGGCCGAGAACACTGAAGCTTTCTTT
15	TRBD2	TRBV4-3	TRBJ2-3	.	CASSPGGSGTDTQYF	TGCGCCAGCAGCCCGGGGGGGTCGGGCACAGATACGCAGTATTTT
15	.	TRBV4-1	TRBJ1-1	.	CASSPVGGKYTEAFF	TGCGCCAGCAGCCCCGTGGGGGGAAAGTACACTGAAGCTTTCTTT
13	.	TRBV27	TRBJ1-2	.	CASSIQGIDGYTF	TGTGCCAGCAGTATACAGGGAATCGATGGCTACACCTTC
13	.	TRBV7-9	TRBJ2-5	.	CASSSQGGETQYF	TGTGCCAGCAGCTCACAAGGAGGAGAGACCCAGTACTTC
13	.	TRBV7-3	TRBJ2-7	.	CASSITHAYEQYF	TGTGCCAGCAGCATCACCCATGCCTACGAGCAGTACTTC
16	TRBD2	TRBV10-3	TRBJ2-5	.	CAISEQGLAGSETQYF	TGTGCCATCAGTGAACAGGGACTAGCGGGATCGGAGACCCAGTACTTC
15	.	TRBV7-2	TRBJ2-2	.	CASSQSTGFSGELFF	TGTGCCAGCAGCCAATCGACAGGCTTCTCCGGGGAGCTGTTTTTT
15	.	TRBV27	TRBJ1-6	few	CASSLGGARNSPLHF	TGTGCCAGCAGTTTGGGGGGGGCGAGGAATTCACCCCTCCACTTT
13	.	TRBV19	TRBJ2-2	.	CASKDVNTGELFF	TGTGCCAGTAAAGACGTGAACACCGGGGAGCTGTTTTTT
14	.	TRBV9	TRBJ2-7	.	CASSVAGGPSEQYF	TGTGCCAGCAGCGTAGCGGGGGGCCCGTCCGAGCAGTACTTC